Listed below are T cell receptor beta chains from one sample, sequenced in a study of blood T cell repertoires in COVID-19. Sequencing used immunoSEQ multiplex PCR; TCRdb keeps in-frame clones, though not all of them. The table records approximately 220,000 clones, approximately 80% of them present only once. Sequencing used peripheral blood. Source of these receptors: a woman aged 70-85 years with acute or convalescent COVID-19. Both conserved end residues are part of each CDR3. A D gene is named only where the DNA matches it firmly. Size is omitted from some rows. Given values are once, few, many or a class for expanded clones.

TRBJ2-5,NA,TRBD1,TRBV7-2,TGTGCCAGCAGCTTCCTCGGACAGGGGGCCAGAGAGACCCAGTACTTC,CASSFLGQGARETQYF
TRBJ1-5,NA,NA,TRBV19,TGTGCCAGTAACATCCTAGGGGTCAAGGGCAATCAGCCCCAGCATTTT,CASNILGVKGNQPQHF
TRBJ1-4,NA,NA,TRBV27,TGTGCCAGCAGCCGCATCCGGGTCCTAGGTGAAAAACTGTTTTTT,CASSRIRVLGEKLFF
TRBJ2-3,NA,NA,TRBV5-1,TGCGCCAGCAGGGGCGATGGGACAGATACGCAGTATTTT,CASRGDGTDTQYF
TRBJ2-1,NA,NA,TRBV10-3,TGTGCCATCAGTGACCCGGGACTTACCTACAATGAGCAGTTCTTC,CAISDPGLTYNEQFF
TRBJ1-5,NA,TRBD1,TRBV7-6,TGTGCCAGCAGCTCCCCGGGACAGGGAGGCCAGCCCCAGCATTTT,CASSSPGQGGQPQHF
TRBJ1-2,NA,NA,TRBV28,TGTGCCAGCAGTTTAAGGTGGGGCGCCGATGGCTACACCTTC,CASSLRWGADGYTF
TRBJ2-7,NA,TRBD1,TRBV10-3,TGTGCCATCAGTGGAGCCGGAACAGGGGCCTACGAGCAGTACTTC,CAISGAGTGAYEQYF
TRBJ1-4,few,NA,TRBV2,TGTGCCGGAAGGGACACCTCTAATGAAAAACTGTTTTTT,CAGRDTSNEKLFF
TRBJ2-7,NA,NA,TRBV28,TGTGCCAGCAGCCCCGGGACACACCGCTCCTACGAGCAGTACTTC,CASSPGTHRSYEQYF
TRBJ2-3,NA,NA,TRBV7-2,TGTGCCAGCCAACTTTACTGGGCGGGACGGAGCACAGATACGCAGTATTTT,CASQLYWAGRSTDTQYF
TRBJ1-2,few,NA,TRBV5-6,TGTGCCAGCAGGGCGACACCTGGTAACTATGGCTACACCTTC,CASRATPGNYGYTF
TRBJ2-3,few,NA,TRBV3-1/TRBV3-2,TGTGCCAGCAGCCCCCTGACTAGTGCCACAGATACGCAGTATTTT,CASSPLTSATDTQYF
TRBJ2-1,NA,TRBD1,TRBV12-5,TGTGCTAGTGGTTTTTCCGACAGGGTCGTAGAGCAGTTCTTC,CASGFSDRVVEQFF
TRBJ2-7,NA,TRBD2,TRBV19,TGTGCCAGTAGTATAGGAGGTTCGCGGGGGGCGTCGAACTACGAGCAGTACTTC,CASSIGGSRGASNYEQYF
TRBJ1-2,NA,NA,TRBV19,TGTGCCAGTAGTATAGCACAGCAGGGTTTCTATGGCTACACCTTC,CASSIAQQGFYGYTF
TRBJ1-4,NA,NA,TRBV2,TGTGCCAGCAGTGTAGAGAAGTTAGAAAAACTGTTTTTT,CASSVEKLEKLFF
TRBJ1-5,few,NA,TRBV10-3,TGTGCCATCAGTATAGACAGGTACAATCAGCCCCAGCATTTT,CAISIDRYNQPQHF
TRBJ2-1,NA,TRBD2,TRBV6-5,TGTGCCAGCAGTCCGGGACTAGTCCACAATGAGCAGTTCTTC,CASSPGLVHNEQFF
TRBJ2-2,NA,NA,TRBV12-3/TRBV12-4,TGTGCCAGCAGTCCAAACAGGGAGCTGTTTTTT,CASSPNRELFF
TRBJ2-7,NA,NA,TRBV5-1,TGCGCCAGCAGCCCAGCAGGGGCCCCCTCCTACGAGCAGTACTTC,CASSPAGAPSYEQYF
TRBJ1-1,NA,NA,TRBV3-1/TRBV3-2,TGTGCCAGCAGCCAACAGGGCTCGAACACTGAAGCTTTCTTT,CASSQQGSNTEAFF
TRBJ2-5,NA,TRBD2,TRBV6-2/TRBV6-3,TGTGCCAGCAGCCTCGAGGGAGCGGGGGGCCAAGAGACCCAGTACTTC,CASSLEGAGGQETQYF
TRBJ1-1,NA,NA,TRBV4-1,TGCGCCAGCAGCTTTTACATGAACACTGAAGCTTTCTTT,CASSFYMNTEAFF
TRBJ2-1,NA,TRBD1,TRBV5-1,TGCGCCAGCAGCCGACAGGGGACGAGCTCCTACAATGAGCAGTTCTTC,CASSRQGTSSYNEQFF
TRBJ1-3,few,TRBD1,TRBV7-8,TGTGCCAGCAGCTTAGCGACAGGGGGGGTGGCTGGAAACACCATATATTTT,CASSLATGGVAGNTIYF
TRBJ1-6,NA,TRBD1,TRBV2,TGTGCCAGCAGTGCACAGGGGGTAAGGAATTCACCCCTCCACTTT,CASSAQGVRNSPLHF
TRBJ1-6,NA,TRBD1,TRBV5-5,TGTGCCAGCAGCTGGGGGACAGGGGTAGGTTCACCCCTCCACTTT,CASSWGTGVGSPLHF
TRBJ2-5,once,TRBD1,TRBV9,TGTGCCAGCAGCCTCCTAGGACAGGCCCAAGAGACCCAGTACTTC,CASSLLGQAQETQYF
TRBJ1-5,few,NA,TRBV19,TGTGCCAGTAGGACAGAAGCCCATCAGCCCCAGCATTTT,CASRTEAHQPQHF
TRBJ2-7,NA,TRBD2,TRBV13,TGTGCCAGCAGCTTAGGAAGGGGAGGGGTCGAGCAGTACTTC,CASSLGRGGVEQYF
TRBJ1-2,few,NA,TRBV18,TGTGCCAGCTCACCTAACCAGGGTTCCGGTGGCTACACCTTC,CASSPNQGSGGYTF
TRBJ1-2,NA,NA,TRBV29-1,TGCAGCGTTGATAGGGCAGGGAAGCACTATGGCTACACCTTC,CSVDRAGKHYGYTF
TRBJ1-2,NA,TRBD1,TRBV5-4,TGTGCCAGCAGCTTGGGACAGGGGGCCGACTATGGCTACACCTTC,CASSLGQGADYGYTF
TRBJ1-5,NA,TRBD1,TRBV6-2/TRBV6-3,TGTGCCAGCAGCCTGACAGGGGGTGGCCAGCCCCAGCATTTT,CASSLTGGGQPQHF
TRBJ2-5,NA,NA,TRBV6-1,TGTGCCAGCAGTGAAGCGCTTGCAGGGAGGGAGACCCAGTACTTC,CASSEALAGRETQYF
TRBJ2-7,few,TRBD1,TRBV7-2,TGTGCCAGCAGCGTTGACAGGGTAACCTCCTACGAGCAGTACTTC,CASSVDRVTSYEQYF
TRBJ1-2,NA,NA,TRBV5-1,TGCGCCAGCAGCTTGGATGTAGCGGGAACCTATGGCTACACCTTC,CASSLDVAGTYGYTF
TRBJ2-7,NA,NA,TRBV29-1,TGCAGCGTCCAATGGGACCGAAGCGGGGAGCAGTACTTC,CSVQWDRSGEQYF
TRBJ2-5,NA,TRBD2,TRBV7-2,TGTGCCAGCAGCTCGACTAGCTTTCAAGAGACCCAGTACTTC,CASSSTSFQETQYF
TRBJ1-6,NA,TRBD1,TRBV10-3,TGTGCCATCAGGAGGGGGCTCACCTATAATTCACCCCTCCACTTT,CAIRRGLTYNSPLHF
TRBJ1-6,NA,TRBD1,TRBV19,TGTGCCAGTAGTTTGGTGGGACAGAAGAATTCACCCCTCCACTTT,CASSLVGQKNSPLHF
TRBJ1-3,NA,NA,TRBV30,TGTGCCTGGAGAGCCCTGATGTCTGGAAACACCATATATTTT,CAWRALMSGNTIYF
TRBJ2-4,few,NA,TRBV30,TGTGCCTGGGGGGTGGGGGCTGTGGACATTCAGTACTTC,CAWGVGAVDIQYF
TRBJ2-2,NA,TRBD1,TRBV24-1,TGTGCCACCAGTGGGGGGACAGGAGATTACACCGGGGAGCTGTTTTTT,CATSGGTGDYTGELFF
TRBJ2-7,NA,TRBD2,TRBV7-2,TGTGCCAGCAGCGTCAGCGGGGGATCTCCCTACGAGCAGTACTTC,CASSVSGGSPYEQYF
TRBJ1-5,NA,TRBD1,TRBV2,TGTGCCAGCACTTGGGACAGCCGATATAGCAATCAGCCCCAGCATTTT,CASTWDSRYSNQPQHF
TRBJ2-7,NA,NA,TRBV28,TGTGCCAGCAGTTTGGGCGGAGAGGGCCGGAGGGTCTTC,CASSLGGEGRRVF